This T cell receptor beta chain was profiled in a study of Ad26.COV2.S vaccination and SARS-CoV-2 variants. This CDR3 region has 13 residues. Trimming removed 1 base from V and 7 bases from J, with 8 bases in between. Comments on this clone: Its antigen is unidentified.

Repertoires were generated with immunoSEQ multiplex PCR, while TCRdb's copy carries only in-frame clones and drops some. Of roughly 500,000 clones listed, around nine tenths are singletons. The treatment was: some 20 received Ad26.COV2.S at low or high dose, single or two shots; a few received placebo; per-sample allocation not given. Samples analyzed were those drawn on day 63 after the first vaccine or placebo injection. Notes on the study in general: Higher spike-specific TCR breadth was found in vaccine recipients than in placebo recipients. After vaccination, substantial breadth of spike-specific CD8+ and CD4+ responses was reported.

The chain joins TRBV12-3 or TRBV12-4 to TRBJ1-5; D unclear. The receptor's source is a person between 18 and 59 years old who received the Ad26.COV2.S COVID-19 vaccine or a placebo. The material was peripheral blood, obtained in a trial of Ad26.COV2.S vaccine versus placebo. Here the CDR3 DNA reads TGTGCCAGCAGTTTAGGGACGGGACAGCCCCAGCATTTT. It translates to CASSLGTGQPQHF.